This T cell receptor (beta chain) was captured by sequencing in a study of blood T cell repertoires in COVID-19. Study summary: The study drew acute and convalescent COVID-19 samples from the United States, Italy and Spain. T cells, B-cell-depleted T cells, or PBMCs provided the cDNA or gDNA that served as material.

Authors' data handling: Scientists estimated how many nucleated cells there were by amplifying reference gene primers. Produced via immunoSEQ multiplex PCR; TCRdb's table is partial and in-frame only. The V and J calls and clone size were taken over from that table, and D and trimming were inferred from the DNA. The data show roughly 130,000 clones, about 79% seen once. Germline CDR1 reads SGHVS; CDR2 reads FNYEAQ. This CDR3 region has 19 residues. The ends were cut back, 5 bases at V and 0 bases at J, with 23 bases in the middle. Sequencing was done on a sample of peripheral blood. The V call is TRBV7-6, the J call TRBJ1-3; the D is unclear. The receptor was derived from a woman aged 50 to 60 with acute or convalescent COVID-19. This CDR3 is CASSPASTGISSSGNTIYF. CDR3 sequence (DNA): TGTGCCAGCAGCCCCGCCTCGACGGGTATAAGCAGCTCTGGAAACACCATATATTTT.